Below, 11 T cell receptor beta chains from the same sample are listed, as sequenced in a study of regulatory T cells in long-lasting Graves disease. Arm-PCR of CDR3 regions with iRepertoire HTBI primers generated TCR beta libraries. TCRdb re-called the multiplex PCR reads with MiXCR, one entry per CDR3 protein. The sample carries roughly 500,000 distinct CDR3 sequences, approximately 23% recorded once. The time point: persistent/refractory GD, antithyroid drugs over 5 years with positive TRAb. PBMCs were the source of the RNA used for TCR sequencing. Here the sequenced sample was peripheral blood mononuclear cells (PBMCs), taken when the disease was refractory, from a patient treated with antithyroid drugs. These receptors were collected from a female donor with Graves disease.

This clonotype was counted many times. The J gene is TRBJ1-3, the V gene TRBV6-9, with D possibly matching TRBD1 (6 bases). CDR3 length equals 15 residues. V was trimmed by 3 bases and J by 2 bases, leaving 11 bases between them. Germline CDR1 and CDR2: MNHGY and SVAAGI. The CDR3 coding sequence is TGTGCCAGCAGTTACCGGGGGGCCGCTGGAAACACCATATATTTT. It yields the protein CASSYRGAAGNTIYF.

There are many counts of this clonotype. The CDR3 DNA follows: TGTGCCAGCGATTTTCTAGCGGGGGGGAACATTCAGTACTTC. It yields the protein CASDFLAGGNIQYF. The genes are TRBV2 and TRBJ2-4; 12 bases fit TRBD2. Germline values: CDR1 SNHLY, CDR2 FYNNEI. V was clipped by 8 bases and J by 7 bases; unmatched bases: 6. The CDR3 is made up of 14 amino acids.

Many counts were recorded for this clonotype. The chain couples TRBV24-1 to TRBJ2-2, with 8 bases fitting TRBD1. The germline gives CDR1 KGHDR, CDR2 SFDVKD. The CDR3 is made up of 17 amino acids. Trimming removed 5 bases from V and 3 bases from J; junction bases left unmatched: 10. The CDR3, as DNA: TGTGCCACCAGTGTAATGAGGGGACAGGTGGACACCGGGGAGCTGTTTTTT. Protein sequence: CATSVMRGQVDTGELFF.

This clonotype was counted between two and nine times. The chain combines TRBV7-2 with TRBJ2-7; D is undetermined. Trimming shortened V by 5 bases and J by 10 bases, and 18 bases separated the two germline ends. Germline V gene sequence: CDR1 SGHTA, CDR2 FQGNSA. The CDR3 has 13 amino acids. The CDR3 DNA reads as TGTGCCAGCAGCCCCCCCGGTGCTATTCGTCAGTACTTC. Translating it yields CASSPPGAIRQYF. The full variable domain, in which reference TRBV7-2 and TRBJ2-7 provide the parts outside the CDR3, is GAGVSQSPSNKVTEKGKDVELRCDPISGHTALYWYRQSLGQGLEFLIYFQGNSAPDKSGLPSDRFSAERTGGSVSTLTIQRTQQEDSAVYLCASSPPGAIRQYFGPGTRLTVT.

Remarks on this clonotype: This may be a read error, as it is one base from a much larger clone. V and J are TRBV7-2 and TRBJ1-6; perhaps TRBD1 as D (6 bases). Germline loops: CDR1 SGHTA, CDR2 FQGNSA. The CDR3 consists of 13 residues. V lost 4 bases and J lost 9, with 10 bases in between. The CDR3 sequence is CASSSRQASPLHF. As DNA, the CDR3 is TGTGCCAGCAGCTCCCGACAGGCTTCACCCCTCCACTTT.

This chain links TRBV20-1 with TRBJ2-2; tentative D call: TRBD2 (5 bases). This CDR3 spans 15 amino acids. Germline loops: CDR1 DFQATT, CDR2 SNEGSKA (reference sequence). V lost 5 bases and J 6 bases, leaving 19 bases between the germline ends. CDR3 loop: CSAEKGGGGAGELFF. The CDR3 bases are TGCAGTGCTGAAAAGGGTGGAGGTGGAGCCGGGGAGCTGTTTTTT.

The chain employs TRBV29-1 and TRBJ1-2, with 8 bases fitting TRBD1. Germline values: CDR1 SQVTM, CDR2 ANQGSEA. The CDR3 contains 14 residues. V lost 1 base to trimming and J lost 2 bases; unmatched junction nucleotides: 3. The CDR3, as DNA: TGCAGCGTTGAAGGACAGGGGTTCAACTATGGCTACACCTTC. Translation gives CSVEGQGFNYGYTF.

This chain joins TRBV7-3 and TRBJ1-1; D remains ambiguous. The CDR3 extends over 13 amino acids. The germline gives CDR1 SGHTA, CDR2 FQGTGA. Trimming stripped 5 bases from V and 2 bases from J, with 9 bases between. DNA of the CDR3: TGTGCCAGCAGCAAAGACCCTAACACTGAAGCTTTCTTT. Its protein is CASSKDPNTEAFF.

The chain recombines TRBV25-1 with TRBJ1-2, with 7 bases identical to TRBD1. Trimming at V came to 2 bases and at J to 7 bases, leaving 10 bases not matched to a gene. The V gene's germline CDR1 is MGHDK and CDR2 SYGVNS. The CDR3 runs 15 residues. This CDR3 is CASSELGTAGGGYTF. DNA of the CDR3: TGTGCCAGCAGTGAACTCGGGACAGCTGGTGGTGGCTACACCTTC.

The CDR3: CASSLREGTGTEAFF. The CDR3 region has the DNA TGTGCCAGCAGCTTGAGGGAAGGGACGGGGACTGAAGCTTTCTTT. The genes are TRBV5-5 and TRBJ1-1; tentatively, D is TRBD1 (5 bases). CDR1 is SGHKS and CDR2 is YYEKEE in the germline V gene (reference sequence). The CDR3 is 15 residues long. The V end lost 1 base, the J end lost 5 bases, and 15 bases lay between the germline ends.

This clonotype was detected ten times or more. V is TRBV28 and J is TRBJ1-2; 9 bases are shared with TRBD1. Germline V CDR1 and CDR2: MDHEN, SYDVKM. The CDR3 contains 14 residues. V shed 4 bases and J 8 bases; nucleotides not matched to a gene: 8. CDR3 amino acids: CASSSGQGFNGYTF. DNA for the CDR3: TGTGCCAGCAGTTCCGGACAGGGGTTTAACGGCTACACCTTC.